What follows are 2 T cell receptor beta chains derived from one specimen sequenced in a study of naive and memory T cell subsets. The SP2 primer and nested alpha and beta constant region primers amplified ligated cDNA in four rounds. TCRdb analysed the 5' RACE reads with MiXCR anew, one entry per CDR3 protein. Here the sample spans 55,000 to 65,000 distinct CDR3 sequences, 8% being singletons. TCR cDNA received a 3' ligated oligonucleotide that carried a UMI. The receptors derive from a female donor in good health.

Ten or more counts support this clonotype. The J gene is TRBJ1-6, the V gene TRBV30; 8 nucleotides agree with TRBD1. The germline gives CDR1 GTSNPN, CDR2 SVGIG (reference sequence). This CDR3 contains 16 residues. The V segment lost 2 bases and the J segment 8 bases; nucleotides outside the gene matches: 11. The CDR3 sequence: CAWSRFRTGRDSPLHF. In DNA form, the CDR3 reads TGTGCCTGGAGTCGATTCCGGACAGGGAGGGATTCACCCCTCCACTTT.

The chain couples TRBV7-3 to TRBJ2-1, with D unresolved. The CDR3 covers 15 residues. Germline V gene data show CDR1 as SGHTA and CDR2 as FQGTGA. V shed 2 bases and J shed 3 bases, with 11 bases lying between them. The CDR3, as DNA: TGTGCCAGCAGCTTAGGAAGGGAACTCTACAATGAGCAGTTCTTC. Encoded protein: CASSLGRELYNEQFF.